This TCR beta chain was captured in a study of T cell responses to AZD1222 COVID-19 vaccine. Findings and limits, study-wide: Nearly half of spike-specific TCRs reportedly go after variant regions that carry no mutations.

The method was immunoSEQ multiplex PCR; TCRdb's version includes in-frame clones alone and lacks a portion of them. The sample has 130,000 to 150,000 clones; around nine tenths are singletons. A note on this clone: Its antigen is currently unknown.

V lost 1 base to trimming and J lost 3 bases; unmatched junction nucleotides: 18. This CDR3 contains 22 residues. Germline assignment: CDR1 MGHRA and CDR2 YSYEKL. The chain joins TRBV4-1 to TRBJ2-7; 16 nucleotides align to TRBD2. This specimen consisted of peripheral blood, obtained on day 0 of MenACWY control vaccination. The receptor was derived from an adult in good health. CDR3 loop: CASSQAIGTSGRARSDSYEQYF. The CDR3 DNA follows: TGCGCCAGCAGCCAAGCGATTGGGACTAGCGGGAGGGCTAGGAGTGATAGCTACGAGCAGTACTTC.